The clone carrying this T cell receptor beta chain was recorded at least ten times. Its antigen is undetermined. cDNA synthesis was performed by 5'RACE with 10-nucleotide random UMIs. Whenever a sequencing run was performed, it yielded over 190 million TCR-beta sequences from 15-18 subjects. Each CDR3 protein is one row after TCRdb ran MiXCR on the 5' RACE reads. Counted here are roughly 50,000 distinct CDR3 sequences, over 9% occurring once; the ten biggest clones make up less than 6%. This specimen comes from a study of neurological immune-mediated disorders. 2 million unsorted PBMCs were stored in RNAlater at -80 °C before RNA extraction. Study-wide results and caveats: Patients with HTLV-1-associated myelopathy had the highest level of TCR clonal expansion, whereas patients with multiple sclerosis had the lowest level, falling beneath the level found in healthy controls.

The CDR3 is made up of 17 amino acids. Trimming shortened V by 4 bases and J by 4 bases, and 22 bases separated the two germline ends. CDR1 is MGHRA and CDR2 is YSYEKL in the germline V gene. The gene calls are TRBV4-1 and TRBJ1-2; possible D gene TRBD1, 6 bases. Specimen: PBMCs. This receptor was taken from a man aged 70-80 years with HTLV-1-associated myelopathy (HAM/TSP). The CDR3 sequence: CASSPLGQGRSAYGYTF. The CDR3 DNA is TGCGCCAGCAGCCCCTTAGGCCAGGGGCGCAGTGCCTATGGCTACACCTTC.